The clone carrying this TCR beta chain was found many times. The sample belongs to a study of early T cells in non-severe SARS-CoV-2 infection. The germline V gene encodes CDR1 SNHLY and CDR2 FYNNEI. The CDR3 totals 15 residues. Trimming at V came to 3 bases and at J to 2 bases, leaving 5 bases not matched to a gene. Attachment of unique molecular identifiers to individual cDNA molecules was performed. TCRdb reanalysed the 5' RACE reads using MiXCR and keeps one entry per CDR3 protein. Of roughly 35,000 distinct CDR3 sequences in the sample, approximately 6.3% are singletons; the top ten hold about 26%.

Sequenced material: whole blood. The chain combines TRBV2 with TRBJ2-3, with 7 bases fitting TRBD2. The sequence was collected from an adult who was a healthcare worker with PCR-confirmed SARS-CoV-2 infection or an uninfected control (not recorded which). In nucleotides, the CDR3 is TGTGCCAGCAGTGAGGGACTACAGATCACAGATACGCAGTATTTT. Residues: CASSEGLQITDTQYF.